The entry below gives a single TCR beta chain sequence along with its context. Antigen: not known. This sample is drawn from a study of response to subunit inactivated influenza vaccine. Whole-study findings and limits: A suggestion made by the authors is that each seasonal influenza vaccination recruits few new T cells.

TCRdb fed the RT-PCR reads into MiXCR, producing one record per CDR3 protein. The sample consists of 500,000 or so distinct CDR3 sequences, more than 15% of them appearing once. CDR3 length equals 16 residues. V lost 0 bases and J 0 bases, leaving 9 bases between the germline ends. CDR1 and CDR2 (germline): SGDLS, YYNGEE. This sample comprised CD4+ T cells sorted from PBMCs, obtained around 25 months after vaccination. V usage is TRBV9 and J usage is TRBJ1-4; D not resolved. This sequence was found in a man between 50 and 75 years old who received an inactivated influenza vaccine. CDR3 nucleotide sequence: TGTGCCAGCAGCGTAGATGCAGCAACAACTAATGAAAAACTGTTTTTT. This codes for CASSVDAATTNEKLFF.